Listed below are T cell receptor beta chains from one sample, sequenced in a study of blood T cell repertoires in COVID-19. Assay used: immunoSEQ multiplex PCR; TCRdb lists only in-frame clones, some missing. This sample has almost 95,000 clones; around 82% occur once, and the top ten carry roughly 6.2%. The sample taken for sequencing was peripheral blood. The receptors derive from a man in his sixties with acute or convalescent COVID-19. Each CDR3 is given with its conserved first and last residue. A D gene is named only where the DNA matches it firmly. A clone size is listed for some rows: how often the clone was seen (once, few, many), or a class if it is expanded.

clone size: NA; D gene: NA; J gene: TRBJ1-2; V gene: TRBV30; CDR3 DNA: TGTGCCTCCCCGGACAGATATAGCTATGGCTACACCTTC; CDR3 protein: CASPDRYSYGYTF
clone size: NA; D gene: TRBD2; J gene: TRBJ2-3; V gene: TRBV9; CDR3 DNA: TGTGCCAGCAGCGTTAGCGGGGGACCCACGGATACGCAGTATTTT; CDR3 protein: CASSVSGGPTDTQYF
clone size: NA; D gene: TRBD1; J gene: TRBJ2-1; V gene: TRBV3-1/TRBV3-2; CDR3 DNA: TGTGCCAGCAGCCTACAGGGGGGCTCCTACAATGAGCAGTTCTTC; CDR3 protein: CASSLQGGSYNEQFF
clone size: NA; D gene: TRBD1; J gene: TRBJ1-4; V gene: TRBV12-3/TRBV12-4; CDR3 DNA: TGTGCCACCACGACAGGGTCCGTCGGAAAACTGTTTTTT; CDR3 protein: CATTTGSVGKLFF
clone size: NA; D gene: NA; J gene: TRBJ1-1; V gene: TRBV7-3; CDR3 DNA: TGTGCCAGCAGCGCGACAGGTACATCTGAAGCTTTCTTT; CDR3 protein: CASSATGTSEAFF
clone size: NA; D gene: TRBD2; J gene: TRBJ2-3; V gene: TRBV27; CDR3 DNA: TGTGCCAGCAGTCCACCTCGGACTAGCGGAAGCACAGATACGCAGTATTTT; CDR3 protein: CASSPPRTSGSTDTQYF
clone size: NA; D gene: NA; J gene: TRBJ1-5; V gene: TRBV6-6; CDR3 DNA: TGTGCCAGCAGTTACTCCCCTACTCAACCCCAGCATTTT; CDR3 protein: CASSYSPTQPQHF
clone size: NA; D gene: TRBD1; J gene: TRBJ2-7; V gene: TRBV20-1; CDR3 DNA: TGCAGTGCTAGTCCGGGCCGGGGACAGGGTTTCGAGCAGTACTTC; CDR3 protein: CSASPGRGQGFEQYF
clone size: NA; D gene: TRBD2; J gene: TRBJ2-5; V gene: TRBV7-2; CDR3 DNA: TGTGCCAGCAGCTTAAGCGTTGGAGTAGCGGGGGCTGTACAAGAGACCCAGTACTTC; CDR3 protein: CASSLSVGVAGAVQETQYF
clone size: NA; D gene: TRBD1; J gene: TRBJ2-2; V gene: TRBV7-3; CDR3 DNA: TGTGCCAGCAGCTTACCAGGGGGCGGGGAGCTGTTTTTT; CDR3 protein: CASSLPGGGELFF
clone size: NA; D gene: TRBD2; J gene: TRBJ2-1; V gene: TRBV7-3; CDR3 DNA: TGTGCCAGCAGCTCTGGGACTAGGGAACTTAATGAGCAGTTCTTC; CDR3 protein: CASSSGTRELNEQFF
clone size: NA; D gene: NA; J gene: TRBJ2-1; V gene: TRBV27; CDR3 DNA: TGTGCCAGCAGTTCCTCCTTAGCCTACAATGAGCAGTTCTTC; CDR3 protein: CASSSSLAYNEQFF
clone size: NA; D gene: TRBD1; J gene: TRBJ1-2; V gene: TRBV24-1; CDR3 DNA: TGTGCCACATCGACAGGGGGTGGCTACACCTTC; CDR3 protein: CATSTGGGYTF
clone size: NA; D gene: NA; J gene: TRBJ2-1; V gene: TRBV9; CDR3 DNA: TGTGCCAGCAGCGTAGGGGCAGGGCTCTACAATGAGCAGTTCTTC; CDR3 protein: CASSVGAGLYNEQFF
clone size: NA; D gene: NA; J gene: TRBJ2-7; V gene: TRBV10-1; CDR3 DNA: TGCGCCTCCCGGGACGGAGGGAGAGGCGAGCAGTACTTC; CDR3 protein: CASRDGGRGEQYF
clone size: NA; D gene: TRBD2; J gene: TRBJ2-2; V gene: TRBV12-5; CDR3 DNA: TGTGCTAGTGGTTTTCCTAGCGGGGGAGTCGCAAACACCGGGGAGCTGTTTTTT; CDR3 protein: CASGFPSGGVANTGELFF
clone size: NA; D gene: NA; J gene: TRBJ1-1; V gene: TRBV29-1; CDR3 DNA: TGCAGCGTTGTAAGCAGGATGAACACTGAAGCTTTCTTT; CDR3 protein: CSVVSRMNTEAFF
clone size: few; D gene: TRBD1; J gene: TRBJ1-2; V gene: TRBV18; CDR3 DNA: TGTGCCAGCTCAGAGACGAAGGCCGGGACAGGATCCCTGGCTGGCTACACCTTC; CDR3 protein: CASSETKAGTGSLAGYTF
clone size: NA; D gene: TRBD1; J gene: TRBJ2-7; V gene: TRBV19; CDR3 DNA: TGTGCCAGTAGTTCCGGGACAGGAGGCCCGTACTTC; CDR3 protein: CASSSGTGGPYF
clone size: NA; D gene: TRBD1; J gene: TRBJ1-5; V gene: TRBV6-5; CDR3 DNA: TGTGCCAGCATTACCGGGACAGATAATCAGCCCCAGCATTTT; CDR3 protein: CASITGTDNQPQHF
clone size: NA; D gene: TRBD1; J gene: TRBJ1-2; V gene: TRBV30; CDR3 DNA: TGTGCCTGGTCCGGACAGGCCCAAAACTATGGCTACACCTTC; CDR3 protein: CAWSGQAQNYGYTF
clone size: NA; D gene: TRBD1; J gene: TRBJ1-1; V gene: TRBV27; CDR3 DNA: TGTGCCAGCAGTTTAGACAGGGGGAACACTGAAGCTTTCTTT; CDR3 protein: CASSLDRGNTEAFF
clone size: NA; D gene: NA; J gene: TRBJ2-5; V gene: TRBV6-5; CDR3 DNA: TGTGCCAGCAGTTACAATGGGGGGCAAGAGACCCAGTACTTC; CDR3 protein: CASSYNGGQETQYF
clone size: NA; D gene: TRBD2; J gene: TRBJ2-3; V gene: TRBV4-1; CDR3 DNA: TGCGCCAGCAGCCAAGATCGTACCTCCCGGGGGGGGACAGATACGCAGTATTTT; CDR3 protein: CASSQDRTSRGGTDTQYF
clone size: NA; D gene: NA; J gene: TRBJ1-3; V gene: TRBV19; CDR3 DNA: TGTGCCAGTAGTATGGAGTGGCTATCTGGAAACACCATATATTTT; CDR3 protein: CASSMEWLSGNTIYF
clone size: NA; D gene: TRBD1; J gene: TRBJ1-2; V gene: TRBV19; CDR3 DNA: TGTGCCAGTAGTCGGACAGGCCTCAACTATGGCTACACCTTC; CDR3 protein: CASSRTGLNYGYTF
clone size: NA; D gene: NA; J gene: TRBJ1-4; V gene: TRBV7-9; CDR3 DNA: TGTGCCAGCAGCCCTCGCCCGGCACGGGGGAGAAGAGAAAAACTGTTTTTT; CDR3 protein: CASSPRPARGRREKLFF
clone size: NA; D gene: NA; J gene: TRBJ2-7; V gene: TRBV12-3/TRBV12-4; CDR3 DNA: TGTGCCAGCAGTTTGTCAGGCCTCGAGCAGTACTTC; CDR3 protein: CASSLSGLEQYF
clone size: NA; D gene: NA; J gene: TRBJ1-4; V gene: TRBV29-1; CDR3 DNA: TGCAGCGTGCGACAGAGTACAACTGAAAAACTGTTTTTT; CDR3 protein: CSVRQSTTEKLFF
clone size: NA; D gene: TRBD2; J gene: TRBJ2-2; V gene: TRBV27; CDR3 DNA: TGTGCCAGCAGTTCGTGGACTAGCGGAGGGGCCGGGGAGCTGTTTTTT; CDR3 protein: CASSSWTSGGAGELFF
clone size: NA; D gene: NA; J gene: TRBJ1-4; V gene: TRBV21-1; CDR3 DNA: TGTGCCAGCAGCAAAGTTGGCCGGAGCGCGGGGGAAAAACTGTTTTTT; CDR3 protein: CASSKVGRSAGEKLFF
clone size: NA; D gene: TRBD2; J gene: TRBJ2-1; V gene: TRBV7-8; CDR3 DNA: TGTGCCAGCAGCTTAGCCGGGGGGGCCTATGAGCAGTTCTTC; CDR3 protein: CASSLAGGAYEQFF
clone size: once; D gene: TRBD2; J gene: TRBJ2-3; V gene: TRBV19; CDR3 DNA: TGTGCCAGTAGTATAGCGGCTAGCGGGGGGCGGGATACGCAGTATTTT; CDR3 protein: CASSIAASGGRDTQYF
clone size: NA; D gene: NA; J gene: TRBJ2-1; V gene: TRBV6-5; CDR3 DNA: TGTGCCAGCAGTAGGAGGAATAACAATGAGCAGTTCTTC; CDR3 protein: CASSRRNNNEQFF
clone size: NA; D gene: TRBD2; J gene: TRBJ2-3; V gene: TRBV23-1; CDR3 DNA: TGCGCCAGCAGTCAAGCGGGAGACACAGATACGCAGTATTTT; CDR3 protein: CASSQAGDTDTQYF
clone size: NA; D gene: TRBD1; J gene: TRBJ2-5; V gene: TRBV5-6; CDR3 DNA: TGTGCCAGCAGCTTGGTGGAGACAGGGGAGACCCAGTACTTC; CDR3 protein: CASSLVETGETQYF
clone size: NA; D gene: TRBD1; J gene: TRBJ2-7; V gene: TRBV30; CDR3 DNA: TGTGCCTCCTGGCAGGGGGCCCCCTACGAGCAGTACTTC; CDR3 protein: CASWQGAPYEQYF
clone size: many; D gene: NA; J gene: TRBJ1-1; V gene: TRBV4-1; CDR3 DNA: TGCGCCAGCAGCCCCCTTTCGGCGGGCACTGAAGCTTTCTTT; CDR3 protein: CASSPLSAGTEAFF
clone size: NA; D gene: NA; J gene: TRBJ2-1; V gene: TRBV5-6; CDR3 DNA: TGTGCCAGCAGCTTACTGTCCGGGGGAAATGAGCAGTTCTTC; CDR3 protein: CASSLLSGGNEQFF
clone size: NA; D gene: TRBD1; J gene: TRBJ1-2; V gene: TRBV5-5; CDR3 DNA: TGTGCCAGCAGCCAACCCGGGACAGGGTCCTATGGCTACACCTTC; CDR3 protein: CASSQPGTGSYGYTF
clone size: few; D gene: TRBD1; J gene: TRBJ1-1; V gene: TRBV6-6; CDR3 DNA: TGTGCCAGCACAAAAACAGGGGGCGTCACTGAAGCTTTCTTT; CDR3 protein: CASTKTGGVTEAFF
clone size: many; D gene: NA; J gene: TRBJ1-1; V gene: TRBV27; CDR3 DNA: TGTGCCAGCAGTTTTCGACTCACGACAGGGAACACTGAAGCTTTCTTT; CDR3 protein: CASSFRLTTGNTEAFF
clone size: NA; D gene: NA; J gene: TRBJ2-7; V gene: TRBV10-1; CDR3 DNA: TGCGCCAGCAGTGAGGCAGGGTGGAACGAGCAGTACTTC; CDR3 protein: CASSEAGWNEQYF
clone size: NA; D gene: NA; J gene: TRBJ1-2; V gene: TRBV11-1; CDR3 DNA: TGTGCCAGCAGCATCGACATAGCTAACTATGGCTACACCTTC; CDR3 protein: CASSIDIANYGYTF
clone size: NA; D gene: NA; J gene: TRBJ1-2; V gene: TRBV5-6; CDR3 DNA: TGTGCCAGCAGCGTGCCCTCGGCCGGGGGCTATGGCTACACCTTC; CDR3 protein: CASSVPSAGGYGYTF
clone size: NA; D gene: NA; J gene: TRBJ1-2; V gene: TRBV11-2; CDR3 DNA: TGTGCCAGCAGACGAACCGGGGATCCATATGGCTACACCTTC; CDR3 protein: CASRRTGDPYGYTF
clone size: NA; D gene: NA; J gene: TRBJ2-2; V gene: TRBV19; CDR3 DNA: TGTGCCAGTAGTACCGGGGTGGGCACCGGGGAGCTGTTTTTT; CDR3 protein: CASSTGVGTGELFF
clone size: NA; D gene: NA; J gene: TRBJ1-5; V gene: TRBV6-5; CDR3 DNA: TGTGCCAGCAGTTACTCAGGGGGGGATCAGCCCCAGCATTTT; CDR3 protein: CASSYSGGDQPQHF
clone size: once; D gene: TRBD1; J gene: TRBJ1-1; V gene: TRBV30; CDR3 DNA: TGTGCTGGGAGGGGACAGGGGGCTCGTTCTGAAGCTTTCTTT; CDR3 protein: CAGRGQGARSEAFF
clone size: NA; D gene: TRBD1; J gene: TRBJ2-3; V gene: TRBV3-1/TRBV3-2; CDR3 DNA: TGTGCCAGCACAGCACAGGGGATGAGAGGAGATACGCAGTATTTT; CDR3 protein: CASTAQGMRGDTQYF
clone size: NA; D gene: NA; J gene: TRBJ1-5; V gene: TRBV9; CDR3 DNA: TGTGCCAGCAGCCCGTGGGGGGACGCCATTTCGCCCAACAATCAGCCCCAGCATTTT; CDR3 protein: CASSPWGDAISPNNQPQHF
clone size: NA; D gene: TRBD1; J gene: TRBJ1-4; V gene: TRBV4-1; CDR3 DNA: TGCGCCAGCAGCCTAACAGGGGGGAATGAAAAACTGTTTTTT; CDR3 protein: CASSLTGGNEKLFF
clone size: NA; D gene: TRBD2; J gene: TRBJ2-3; V gene: TRBV24-1; CDR3 DNA: TGTGCCACCGCCTCCCAGGGCGGGGGAGTAGATACGCAGTATTTT; CDR3 protein: CATASQGGGVDTQYF
clone size: NA; D gene: NA; J gene: TRBJ2-7; V gene: TRBV6-1; CDR3 DNA: TGTGCCAGCAGTGAAACGACACTTGCCTACGAGCAGTACTTC; CDR3 protein: CASSETTLAYEQYF
clone size: NA; D gene: NA; J gene: TRBJ1-5; V gene: TRBV2; CDR3 DNA: TGTGCCAGCAGCGGACAGAACAATCAGCCCCAGCATTTT; CDR3 protein: CASSGQNNQPQHF
clone size: NA; D gene: TRBD1; J gene: TRBJ2-5; V gene: TRBV11-3; CDR3 DNA: TGTGCCAGCAGCTCCGGACAGGGGGGTCGAGAGACCCAGTACTTC; CDR3 protein: CASSSGQGGRETQYF